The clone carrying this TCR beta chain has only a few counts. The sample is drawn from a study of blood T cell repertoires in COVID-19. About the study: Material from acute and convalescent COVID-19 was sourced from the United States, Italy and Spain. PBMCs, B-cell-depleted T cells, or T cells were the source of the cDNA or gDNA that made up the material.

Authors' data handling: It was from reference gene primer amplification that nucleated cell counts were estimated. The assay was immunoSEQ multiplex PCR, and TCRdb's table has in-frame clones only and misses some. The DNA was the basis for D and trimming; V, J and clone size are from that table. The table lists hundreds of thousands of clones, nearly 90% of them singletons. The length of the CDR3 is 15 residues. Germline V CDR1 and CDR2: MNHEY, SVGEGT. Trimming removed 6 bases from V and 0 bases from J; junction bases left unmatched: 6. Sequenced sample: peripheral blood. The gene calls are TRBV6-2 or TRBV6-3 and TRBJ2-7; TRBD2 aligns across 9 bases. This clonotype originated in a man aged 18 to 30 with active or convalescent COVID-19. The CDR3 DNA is TGTGCCAGCAGCCCGAGCGGGAGGAGCTCCTACGAGCAGTACTTC. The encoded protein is CASSPSGRSSYEQYF.